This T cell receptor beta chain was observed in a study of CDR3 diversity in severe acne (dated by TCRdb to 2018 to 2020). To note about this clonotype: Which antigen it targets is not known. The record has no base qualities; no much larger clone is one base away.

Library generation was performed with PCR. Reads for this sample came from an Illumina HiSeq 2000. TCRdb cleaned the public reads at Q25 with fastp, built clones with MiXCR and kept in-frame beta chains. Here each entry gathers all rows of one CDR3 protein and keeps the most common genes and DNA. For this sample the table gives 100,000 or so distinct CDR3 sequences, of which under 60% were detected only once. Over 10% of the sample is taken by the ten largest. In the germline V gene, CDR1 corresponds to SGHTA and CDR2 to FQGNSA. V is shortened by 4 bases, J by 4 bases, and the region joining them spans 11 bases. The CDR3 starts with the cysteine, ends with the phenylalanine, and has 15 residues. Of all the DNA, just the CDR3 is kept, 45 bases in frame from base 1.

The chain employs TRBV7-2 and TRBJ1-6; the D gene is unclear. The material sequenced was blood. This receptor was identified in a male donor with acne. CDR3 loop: CASSWTNSYNSPLHF. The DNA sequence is TGTGCCAGCAGCTGGACTAATTCTTATAATTCACCCCTCCACTTT.